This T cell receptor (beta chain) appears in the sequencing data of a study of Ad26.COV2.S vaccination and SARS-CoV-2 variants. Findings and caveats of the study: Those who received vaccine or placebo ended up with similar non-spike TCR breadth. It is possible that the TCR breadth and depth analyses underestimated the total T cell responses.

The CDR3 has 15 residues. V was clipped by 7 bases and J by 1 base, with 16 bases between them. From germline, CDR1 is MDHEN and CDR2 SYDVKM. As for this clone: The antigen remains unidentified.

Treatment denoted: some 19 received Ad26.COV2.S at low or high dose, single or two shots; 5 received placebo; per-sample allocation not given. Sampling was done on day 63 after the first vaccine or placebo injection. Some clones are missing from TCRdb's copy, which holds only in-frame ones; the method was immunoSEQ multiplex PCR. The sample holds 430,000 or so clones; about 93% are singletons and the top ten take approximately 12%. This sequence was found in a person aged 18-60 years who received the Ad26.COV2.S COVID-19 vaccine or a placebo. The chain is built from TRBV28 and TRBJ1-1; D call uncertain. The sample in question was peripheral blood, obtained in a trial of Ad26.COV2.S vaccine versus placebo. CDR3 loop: CASTHRPGPNTEAFF. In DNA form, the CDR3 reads TGTGCCAGCACCCATCGCCCGGGCCCGAACACTGAAGCTTTCTTT.